The sequence of this T cell receptor beta chain was determined in a study of human T cells and chemical hapten exposure. Germline V gene lookup returns CDR1 KGHSH and CDR2 LQKENI. With V trimmed by 6 bases and J by 7 bases, 10 bases remained unmatched. This CDR3 contains 14 residues. Regarding time point: pre-sensitization, week 0. The treatment: therapeutic diphenylcyclopropenone sensitization with weekly scalp DPC. General study points: TCRs exceeding a frequency of 1 in 1000 stayed unchanged under DPC sensitization.

Using its own MiXCR run on the RACE reads, TCRdb lists one record per CDR3 protein. The sample shows 270,000 or so distinct CDR3 sequences, around 7.7% of them seen only once. The sample holds a few counts of this clonotype. Its specificity is unknown. V gene TRBV18 combines with J gene TRBJ1-1; 8 nucleotides align to TRBD1. The TCR comes from a man aged 18-30 years with alopecia areata. Some clones in this sample may be carry-over from other donors' samples. Sequenced material: whole blood, taken in connection with sensitization to the hapten diphenylcyclopropenone (DPC). CDR3 sequence reads: CASSQGDRMIEAFF. The CDR3 nucleotides read TGTGCCAGCTCTCAGGGGGACAGGATGATTGAAGCTTTCTTT.